Below, 29 T cell receptor beta chains from the same sample are listed, as sequenced in a study of beta chain features in type 1 diabetes. cDNA synthesis used the whole RNA isolate, giving expressed TCRB sequences. The repertoire was sequenced with immunoSEQ multiplex PCR; TCRdb's copy has only in-frame clones and lacks some. The sample gives around 300,000 clones, roughly 15% of which show up once; over 5% is in the top ten. Sequencing used central memory CD4+ T cells from blood. The source is a young man in good health.

Many counts were recorded for this clone. This chain connects TRBV5-4 to TRBJ1-1; no reliable D call. With 7 bases removed from V and 3 bases from J, the gap between germline ends came to 10 bases. This CDR3 is 12 amino acids long. CDR1 is SGHNT, CDR2 YYREEE, per germline (reference sequence). In DNA, the CDR3 is TGTGCCAGCGGTTATTGGGACACTGAAGCTTTCTTT. This encodes CASGYWDTEAFF.

This clone was detected a few times. The genes are TRBV7-8 and TRBJ1-2; D remains ambiguous. Germline CDR1 reads SGHVS; CDR2 reads FQNEAQ. V lost 5 bases, J lost 0 bases, and 10 bases lay in between. The CDR3 is made up of 14 amino acids. CDR3 nucleotides: TGTGCCAGCAGCCTAGGAGTCTCTAACTATGGCTACACCTTC. The encoded protein is CASSLGVSNYGYTF.

This chain links TRBV5-5 with TRBJ1-1, with D hard to call. V lost 3 bases, J lost 9 bases, and 15 bases lay in between. The germline V gene encodes CDR1 SGHKS and CDR2 YYEKEE (reference sequence). The CDR3 runs to 13 residues. The CDR3 protein is CASSSLDLGKAFF. CDR3 nucleotide sequence: TGTGCCAGCAGCTCGCTGGACTTGGGAAAAGCTTTCTTT. Full variable domain (remainder filled in from reference TRBV5-5 and TRBJ1-1): DAGVTQSPTHLIKTRGQQVTLRCSPISGHKSVSWYQQVLGQGPQFIFQYYEKEERGRGNFPDRFSARQFPNYSSELNVNALLLGDSALYLCASSSLDLGKAFFGQGTRLTVV.

This sequence joins TRBV18 and TRBJ2-2, with unresolved D. Trimming shortened V by 6 bases and J by 2 bases, and 16 bases separated the two germline ends. This CDR3 comprises 16 residues. The germline V gene has CDR1 KGHSH and CDR2 LQKENI. The CDR3 is CASSPTALTNTGELFF. Written as DNA, the CDR3 is TGTGCCAGCTCGCCTACAGCTTTAACCAACACCGGGGAGCTGTTTTTT.

The chain carries TRBV5-1 and TRBJ2-1; a possible D gene is TRBD2 (5 bases). CDR3 length: 18 residues. Trimming cost V 3 bases and J 0 bases, with 19 bases left between them. CDR1 and CDR2 from the germline V gene are SGHRS and YFSETQ. The CDR3 sequence is CASSSLAAGVSSYNEQFF. CDR3 coding DNA: TGCGCCAGCAGCTCGTTGGCCGCCGGGGTGTCCTCCTACAATGAGCAGTTCTTC.

This clone was counted many times. V gene TRBV7-2 combines with J gene TRBJ1-1; 8 positions match TRBD1. The CDR3 sequence is 15 residues long. The V and J ends lost 0 bases and 4 bases, in that order; junction bases with no gene match: 4. Germline V CDR1 and CDR2: SGHTA, FQGNSA. The CDR3 loop reads CASSLATGAATEAFF. The CDR3 coding sequence is TGTGCCAGCAGCTTAGCGACAGGGGCGGCCACTGAAGCTTTCTTT.

The DNA for the CDR3 is TGTGCCAGCAGCGCCGGGACAGACCCTTCAGAGCAGTACTTC. Encoded protein: CASSAGTDPSEQYF. The chain uses TRBV9 and TRBJ2-7, with 7 bases that match TRBD1. Germline V gives CDR1 SGDLS, CDR2 YYNGEE. Trimming removed 3 bases from V and 7 bases from J; junction bases left unmatched: 10. CDR3 size: 14 residues.

This clone was detected ten times or more. The J gene is TRBJ1-1, the V gene TRBV28; D not certain. V lost 6 bases and J 4 bases, leaving 12 bases between the germline ends. CDR1 is MDHEN, CDR2 SYDVKM, per germline. The CDR3 has 13 amino acids. CDR3 residues: CASRLSTATEAFF. The CDR3 DNA is TGTGCCAGCAGACTTTCCACAGCCACTGAAGCTTTCTTT.

The chain employs TRBV6-5 and TRBJ1-2; TRBD1 aligns across 9 bases. CDR3 size: 15 residues. The junction had 1 base not matched to a gene; V was cut back by 0 bases and J by 2 bases. Germline V gene sequence: CDR1 MNHEY, CDR2 SVGAGI. The CDR3 DNA reads as TGTGCCAGCAGTTACTCGGGACAGGGAAACTATGGCTACACCTTC. Protein sequence: CASSYSGQGNYGYTF.

V gene TRBV5-4 combines with J gene TRBJ1-6; tentatively, D is TRBD1 (5 bases). Germline V gene lookup returns CDR1 SGHNT and CDR2 YYREEE (reference sequence). The ends were cut back, 4 bases at V and 4 bases at J, with 12 bases in the middle. This CDR3 spans 15 amino acids. The CDR3 DNA sequence: TGTGCCAGCAGCATACCGGGACTGTATAATTCACCCCTCCACTTT. Its protein is CASSIPGLYNSPLHF.

This clone was observed a handful of times. V and J are TRBV6-5 and TRBJ1-2; 9 nucleotides align to TRBD1. V shed 5 bases and J 7 bases; nucleotides not matched to a gene: 5. Germline CDR1 reads MNHEY; CDR2 reads SVGAGI. CDR3 length: 13 amino acids. The CDR3 DNA is TGTGCCAGCAGTCGGGACAGGGAAAGTGGCTACACCTTC. It codes for CASSRDRESGYTF.

The rearrangement links TRBV5-1 to TRBJ2-3, with TRBD2 matching 9 bases. CDR3 length: 14 amino acids. V was clipped by 10 bases and J by 3 bases; unmatched bases: 9. Germline CDR1 and CDR2: SGHRS and YFSETQ. CDR3 DNA sequence: TGCGCCGGACGGGAGGGACTAGCAACAGATACGCAGTATTTT. Translation gives CAGREGLATDTQYF. The full variable domain, completed using reference TRBV5-1 and TRBJ2-3, is KAGVTQTPRYLIKTRGQQVTLSCSPISGHRSVSWYQQTPGQGLQFLFEYFSETQRNKGNFPGRFSGRQFSNSRSEMNVSTLELGDSALYLCAGREGLATDTQYFGPGTRLTVL.

A remark on this clone: At one end, the junction sequence differs from germline, possibly due to a read error. The chain couples TRBV5-1 to TRBJ1-6; D is uncertain. Per the germline V gene, CDR1 is SGHRS and CDR2 is YFSETQ. The CDR3 is made up of 15 amino acids. Here the CDR3 DNA reads TGTGCCAGCAGCTTGGATGTCAGTTCAAATTCACCCCTCCACTTT. This translates into CASSLDVSSNSPLHF.

This clone has only a few counts. This sequence joins TRBV10-3 and TRBJ2-5; 8 positions match TRBD1. The J call is uncertain, as TRBJ2-7 better fits the DNA end. Germline V gene data show CDR1 as ENHRY and CDR2 as SYGVKD. The CDR3 consists of 14 residues. This CDR3 reads CAISERDRTYEQYF. DNA of the CDR3: TGTGCCATCAGTGAGCGGGACAGGACCTACGAGCAGTACTTC.

The J gene is TRBJ2-3, the V gene TRBV11-2; D gene uncertain. Germline V CDR1 and CDR2: SGHAT, FQNNGV. This CDR3 has 15 residues. The V end was cut by 1 base, the J end by 2 bases, with 10 bases between. CDR3 in DNA: TGTGCCAGCAGCTTAGCCCGCGTCAACACAGATACGCAGTATTTT. Its translation is CASSLARVNTDTQYF. Based on the CDR3 plus reference TRBV11-2 and TRBJ2-3, the full variable domain is EAGVAQSPRYKIIEKRQSVAFWCNPISGHATLYWYQQILGQGPKLLIQFQNNGVVDDSQLPKDRFSAERLKGVDSTLKIQPAKLEDSAVYLCASSLARVNTDTQYFGPGTRLTVL.

A few counts support this clone. The J gene is TRBJ1-1, the V gene TRBV5-4; 7 bases line up with TRBD1. Germline CDR1 reads SGHNT; CDR2 reads YYREEE (reference sequence). The CDR3 sequence is 13 residues long. V trimming: 4 bases; J trimming: 11 bases; junction bases outside the gene matches: 11. The CDR3 protein is CASSLGQSPRAFF. The DNA of the CDR3 is TGTGCCAGCAGCCTGGGACAGTCACCTCGGGCTTTCTTT.

This clone was seen a handful of times. This chain uses TRBV6-1 with TRBJ2-3, with D perhaps matching TRBD1 or TRBD2 (5 bases each). The CDR3 consists of 16 residues. Germline CDR1 reads MNHNS; CDR2 reads SASEGT. Trimming cost V 1 base and J 3 bases, with 14 bases left between them. CDR3 loop: CASSEERGLGTDTQYF. The CDR3 region has the DNA TGTGCCAGCAGTGAAGAGAGGGGTTTAGGGACAGATACGCAGTATTTT.

This CDR3 is CATKGQGFYGYTF. CDR3 sequence (DNA): TGTGCCACAAAGGGACAGGGGTTTTATGGCTACACCTTC. V usage is TRBV19 and J usage is TRBJ1-2, with TRBD1 matching 10 bases. The CDR3 has 13 residues. Germline V gene lookup returns CDR1 LNHDA and CDR2 SQIVND (reference sequence). With 10 bases clipped from V and 5 bases from J, the junction kept 7 bases outside the gene matches.

A few counts support this clone. The gene calls are TRBV7-2 and TRBJ2-5, with 15 nucleotides matching TRBD2. This CDR3 has 15 amino acids. J gave up 7 bases and V 5 bases, and 5 bases lay outside the gene matches. CDR1 SGHTA and CDR2 FQGNSA come from the germline V gene. In DNA form, the CDR3 reads TGTGCCAGCAGCGACGGACTAGCGGGAGGGTTGACCCAGTACTTC. This sequence encodes CASSDGLAGGLTQYF.

At least ten counts were recorded for this clone. In the same sample, other DNA sequences code for this CDR3. The chain employs TRBV7-9 and TRBJ1-5; D call uncertain. Between the trimmed V and J ends, which lost 4 bases and 4 bases, there was a span of 8 bases. CDR1 is SEHNR, CDR2 FQNEAQ, per germline (reference sequence). This CDR3 has 13 amino acids. Here the CDR3 DNA reads TGTGCCAGCAGCTCGGACGGAAATCAGCCCCAGCATTTT. It specifies CASSSDGNQPQHF. Filled out from reference TRBV7-9 and TRBJ1-5, the complete variable domain reads DTGVSQNPRHKITKRGQNVTFRCDPISEHNRLYWYRQTLGQGPEFLTYFQNEAQLEKSRLLSDRFSAERPKGSFSTLEIQRTEQGDSAMYLCASSSDGNQPQHFGDGTRLSIL.

The chain is built from TRBV19 and TRBJ2-1, with 10 positions matching TRBD2. This CDR3 is built from 16 residues. The germline CDR1 and CDR2 sequences are LNHDA and SQIVND (reference sequence). J was trimmed by 2 bases and V by 4 bases; bases with no gene match: 5. The CDR3 DNA is TGTGCCAGTAGTAGAGCGGGAGGGCCTCCCTACAATGAGCAGTTCTTC. This encodes CASSRAGGPPYNEQFF.

The rearrangement links TRBV29-1 to TRBJ1-2; D gene ambiguous. The CDR3 has 9 amino acids. Trimming took 4 bases from V and 7 from J, leaving 4 bases between them. Looked up from germline, CDR1 is SQVTM and CDR2 is ANQGSEA. This CDR3 reads CSVVSGYTF. CDR3 DNA: TGCAGCGTTGTGAGTGGCTACACCTTC.

The sample holds a few counts of this clone. Written as DNA, the CDR3 is TGTGCCAGCAGCCTCGGGGATGGGCTGCCTGGCTACACCTTC. Translation: CASSLGDGLPGYTF. The rearrangement links TRBV7-2 to TRBJ1-2; D gene uncertain. The V gene lost 5 bases and the J gene lost 7 bases, with 17 bases spanning the gap. This CDR3 contains 14 residues. CDR1 and CDR2 (germline): SGHTA, FQGNSA. The entire variable domain, with the rest obtained from reference TRBV7-2 and TRBJ1-2, is as follows: GAGVSQSPSNKVTEKGKDVELRCDPISGHTALYWYRQSLGQGLEFLIYFQGNSAPDKSGLPSDRFSAERTGGSVSTLTIQRTQQEDSAVYLCASSLGDGLPGYTFGSGTRLTVV.

Many counts were recorded for this clone. The chain employs TRBV30 and TRBJ1-1; no clear D. Trimming left V 0 bases short and J 3 bases short, with 5 bases between. From germline, CDR1 is GTSNPN and CDR2 SVGIG (reference sequence). This CDR3 has 12 residues. The DNA for the CDR3 is TGTGCCTGGAGTGTTGTGTACACTGAAGCTTTCTTT. Translation: CAWSVVYTEAFF.

This clone came up many times. V and J are TRBV2 and TRBJ2-3; 8 bases match TRBD2. Unmatched junction bases numbered 4, after V lost 5 bases and J lost 0 bases. This CDR3 region has 15 residues. The germline CDR1 and CDR2 sequences are SNHLY and FYNNEI. The CDR3 region is CASSMTSASTDTQYF. The CDR3 bases are TGTGCCAGCAGTATGACTAGCGCCAGCACAGATACGCAGTATTTT. The variable domain in full, with the rest retrieved from reference TRBV2 and TRBJ2-3, is EPEVTQTPSHQVTQMGQEVILRCVPISNHLYFYWYRQILGQKVEFLVSFYNNEISEKSEIFDDQFSVERPDGSNFTLKIRSTKLEDSAMYFCASSMTSASTDTQYFGPGTRLTVL.

The V and J genes are TRBV7-2 and TRBJ1-2; the D gene is possibly TRBD1 (5 bases). V lost 7 bases, J lost 4 bases, and 13 bases lay in between. The CDR3 runs 13 residues. Germline V lookup: CDR1 SGHTA, CDR2 FQGNSA. CDR3 amino acids: CASTLGGVYGYTF. The CDR3 DNA follows: TGTGCCAGCACCCTGGGGGGGGTCTATGGCTACACCTTC.

V and J are TRBV30 and TRBJ2-1, with 9 bases matching TRBD2. From germline, CDR1 is GTSNPN and CDR2 SVGIG (reference sequence). The V and J ends lost 4 bases and 7 bases, in that order; junction bases with no gene match: 11. This CDR3 region has 15 residues. The CDR3 here is CAWINSGRRLNEQFF. The CDR3 DNA follows: TGTGCCTGGATAAATAGCGGGAGACGATTGAATGAGCAGTTCTTC.

This chain connects TRBV18 to TRBJ2-7; D gene uncertain. The CDR3 covers 17 residues. Germline-derived CDR1 and CDR2 are KGHSH and LQKENI. With 2 bases removed from V and 5 bases from J, the gap between germline ends came to 22 bases. CDR3 bases: TGTGCCAGCTCACCATGGCCGGGTCGGGTGGGTTTCGACGAGCAGTACTTC. It yields the protein CASSPWPGRVGFDEQYF.

The V and J genes are TRBV5-4 and TRBJ2-7; the match to TRBD1 covers 7 bases. With V trimmed by 1 base and J by 5 bases, 6 bases remained unmatched. This CDR3 is built from 14 residues. Germline CDR1 SGHNT, CDR2 YYREEE (reference sequence). Here the CDR3 DNA reads TGTGCCAGCAGCTTGAGACAGGGTATCCACGAGCAGTACTTC. This codes for CASSLRQGIHEQYF.